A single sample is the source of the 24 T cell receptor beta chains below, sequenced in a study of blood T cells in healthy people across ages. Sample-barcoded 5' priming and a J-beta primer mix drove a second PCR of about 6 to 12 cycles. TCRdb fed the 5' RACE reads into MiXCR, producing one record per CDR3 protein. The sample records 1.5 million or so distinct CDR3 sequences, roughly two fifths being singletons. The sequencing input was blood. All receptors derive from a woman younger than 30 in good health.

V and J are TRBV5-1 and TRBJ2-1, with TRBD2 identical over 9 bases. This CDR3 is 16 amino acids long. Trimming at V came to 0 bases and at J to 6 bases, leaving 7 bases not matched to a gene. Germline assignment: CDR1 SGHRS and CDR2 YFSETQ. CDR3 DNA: TGCGCCAGCAGCTTGGCTCCAGCGGGAGGATTCAATGAGCAGTTCTTC. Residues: CASSLAPAGGFNEQFF.

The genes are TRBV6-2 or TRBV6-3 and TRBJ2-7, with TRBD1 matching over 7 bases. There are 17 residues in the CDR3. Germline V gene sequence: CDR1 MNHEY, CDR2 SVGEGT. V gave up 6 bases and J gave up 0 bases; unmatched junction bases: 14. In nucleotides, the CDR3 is TGTGCCAGCAGCTCCCGGAGAGGCAGGGACAGCTCCTACGAGCAGTACTTC. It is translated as CASSSRRGRDSSYEQYF.

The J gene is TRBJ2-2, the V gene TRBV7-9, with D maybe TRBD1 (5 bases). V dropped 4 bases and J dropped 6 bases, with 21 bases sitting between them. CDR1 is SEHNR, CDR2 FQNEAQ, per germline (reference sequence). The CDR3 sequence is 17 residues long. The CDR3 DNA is TGTGCCAGCAGCTCCCCAGCTGGGGCCGGTTTCGCCGGGGAGCTGTTTTTT. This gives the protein CASSSPAGAGFAGELFF. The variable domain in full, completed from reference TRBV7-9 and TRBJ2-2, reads DTGVSQNPRHKITKRGQNVTFRCDPISEHNRLYWYRQTLGQGPEFLTYFQNEAQLEKSRLLSDRFSAERPKGSFSTLEIQRTEQGDSAMYLCASSSPAGAGFAGELFFGEGSRLTVL.

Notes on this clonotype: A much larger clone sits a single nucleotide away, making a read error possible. The CDR3 nucleotides are TGTGCCAGCAGCTTTGACTTTAACTCCTACAATGAGCAGTACTTC. This translates into CASSFDFNSYNEQYF. V usage is TRBV7-2 and J usage is TRBJ2-1; no reliable D call. The tail of the sequence fits TRBJ2-7 better, so the J call may be wrong. Germline loops: CDR1 SGHTA, CDR2 FQGNSA. This CDR3 has 15 amino acids.

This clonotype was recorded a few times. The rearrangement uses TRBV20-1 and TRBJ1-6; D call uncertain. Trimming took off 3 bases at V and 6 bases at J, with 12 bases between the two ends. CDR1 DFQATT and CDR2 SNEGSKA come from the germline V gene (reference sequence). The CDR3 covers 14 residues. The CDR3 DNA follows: TGCAGTGCTAGTTTCCGGGAACGTAATTCACCCCTCCACTTT. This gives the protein CSASFRERNSPLHF.

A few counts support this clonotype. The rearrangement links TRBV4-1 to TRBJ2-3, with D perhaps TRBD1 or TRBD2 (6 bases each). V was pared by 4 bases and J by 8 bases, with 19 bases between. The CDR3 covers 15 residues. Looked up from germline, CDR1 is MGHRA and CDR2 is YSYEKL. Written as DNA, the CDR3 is TGCGCCAGCAGCCTAAGCGGAGGGGGATTGGCTACGCAGTATTTT. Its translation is CASSLSGGGLATQYF.

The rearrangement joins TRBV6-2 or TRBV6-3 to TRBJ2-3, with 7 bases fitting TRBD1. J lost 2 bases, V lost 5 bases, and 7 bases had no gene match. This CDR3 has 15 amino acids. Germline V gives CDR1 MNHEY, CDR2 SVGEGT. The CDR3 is CASSKQGLLTDTQYF. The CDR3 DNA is TGTGCCAGCAGTAAACAGGGGCTGCTCACAGATACGCAGTATTTT.

The CDR3 is CAPPVYGYTF. Written as DNA, the CDR3 is TGTGCCCCCCCCGTCTATGGCTACACCTTC. The chain is built from TRBV24-1 and TRBJ1-2; D not certain. Looked up from germline, CDR1 is KGHDR and CDR2 is SFDVKD. Trimming took 12 bases from V and 4 from J, leaving 8 bases between them. The CDR3 has 10 amino acids.

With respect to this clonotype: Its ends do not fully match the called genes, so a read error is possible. For the CDR3, the DNA is TGTGCCAGCAGTTATCGACTAGCGGGTGAAAATACGCGGAATTTT. It specifies CASSYRLAGENTRNF. The rearrangement links TRBV6-2 or TRBV6-3 to TRBJ2-3; 10 bases are shared with TRBD2. Germline V gene data show CDR1 as MNHEY and CDR2 as SVGEGT. The CDR3 is 15 residues long.

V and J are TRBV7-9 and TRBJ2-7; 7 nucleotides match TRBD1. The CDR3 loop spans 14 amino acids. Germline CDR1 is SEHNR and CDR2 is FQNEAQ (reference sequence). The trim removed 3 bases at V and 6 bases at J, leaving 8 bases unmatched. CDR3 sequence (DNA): TGTGCCAGCAGCTTGACCGGGACAGTCGGCGAGCAGTACTTC. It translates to CASSLTGTVGEQYF. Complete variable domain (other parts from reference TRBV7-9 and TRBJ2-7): DTGVSQNPRHKITKRGQNVTFRCDPISEHNRLYWYRQTLGQGPEFLTYFQNEAQLEKSRLLSDRFSAERPKGSFSTLEIQRTEQGDSAMYLCASSLTGTVGEQYFGPGTRLTVT.

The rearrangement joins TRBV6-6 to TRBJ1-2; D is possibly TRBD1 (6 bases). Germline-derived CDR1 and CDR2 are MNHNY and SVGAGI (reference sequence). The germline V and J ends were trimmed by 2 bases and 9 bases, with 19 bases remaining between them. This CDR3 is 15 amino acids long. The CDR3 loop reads CASSYPGGQNDRYTF. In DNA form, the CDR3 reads TGTGCCAGCAGTTACCCAGGCGGACAGAACGATCGCTACACCTTC.

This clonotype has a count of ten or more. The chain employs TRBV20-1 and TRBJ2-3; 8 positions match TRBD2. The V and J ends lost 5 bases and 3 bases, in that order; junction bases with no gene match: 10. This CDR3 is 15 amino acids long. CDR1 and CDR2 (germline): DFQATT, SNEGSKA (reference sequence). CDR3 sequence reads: CSARLYSGGTDTQYF. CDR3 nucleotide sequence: TGCAGTGCTCGGCTTTACAGCGGGGGTACAGATACGCAGTATTTT.

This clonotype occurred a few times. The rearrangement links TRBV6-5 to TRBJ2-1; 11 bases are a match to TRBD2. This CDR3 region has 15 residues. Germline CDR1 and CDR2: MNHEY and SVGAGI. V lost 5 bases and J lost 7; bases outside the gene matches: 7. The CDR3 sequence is CASSLSGGASNEQFF. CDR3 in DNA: TGTGCCAGCAGTCTTAGCGGGGGGGCTTCGAATGAGCAGTTCTTC.

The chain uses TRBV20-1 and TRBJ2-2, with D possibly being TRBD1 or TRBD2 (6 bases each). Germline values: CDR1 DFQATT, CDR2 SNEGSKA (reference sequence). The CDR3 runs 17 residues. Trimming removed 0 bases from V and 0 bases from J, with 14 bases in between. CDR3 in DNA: TGCAGTGCTAGAGATCGACAAGGGGGGACGAACACCGGGGAGCTGTTTTTT. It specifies CSARDRQGGTNTGELFF.

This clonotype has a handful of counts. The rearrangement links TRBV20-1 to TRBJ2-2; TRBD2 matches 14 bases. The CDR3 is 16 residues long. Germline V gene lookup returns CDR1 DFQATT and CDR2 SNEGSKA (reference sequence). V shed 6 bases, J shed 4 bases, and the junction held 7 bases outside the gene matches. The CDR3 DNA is TGCAGTGCCGACGGGACTAGCGGGAGTAGCACCGGGGAGCTGTTTTTT. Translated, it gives CSADGTSGSSTGELFF.

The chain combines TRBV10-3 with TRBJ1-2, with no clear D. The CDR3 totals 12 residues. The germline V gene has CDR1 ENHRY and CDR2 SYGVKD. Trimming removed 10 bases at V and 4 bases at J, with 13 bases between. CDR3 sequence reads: CANLRAGYGYTF. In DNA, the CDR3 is TGTGCCAACTTACGGGCGGGCTATGGCTACACCTTC.

The CDR3 DNA reads as TGTGCCAGCAGCCCCGGACAGGGGGCGCGATCACCCCTCCACTTT. This gives the protein CASSPGQGARSPLHF. This chain links TRBV7-2 with TRBJ1-6, with 11 positions matching TRBD1. CDR1 and CDR2 from the germline V gene are SGHTA and FQGNSA. V lost 5 bases, J lost 10 bases, and 7 bases stayed unmatched. The CDR3 extends over 15 amino acids.

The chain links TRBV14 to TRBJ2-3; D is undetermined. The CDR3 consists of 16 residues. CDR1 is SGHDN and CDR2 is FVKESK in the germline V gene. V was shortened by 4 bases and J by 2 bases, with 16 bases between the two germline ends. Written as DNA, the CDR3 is TGTGCCAGCAGCCCCAGCCTCTCTTTCTACACAGATACGCAGTATTTT. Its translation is CASSPSLSFYTDTQYF. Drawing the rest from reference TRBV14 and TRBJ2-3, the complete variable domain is EAGVTQFPSHSVIEKGQTVTLRCDPISGHDNLYWYRRVMGKEIKFLLHFVKESKQDESGMPNNRFLAERTGGTYSTLKVQPAELEDSGVYFCASSPSLSFYTDTQYFGPGTRLTVL.

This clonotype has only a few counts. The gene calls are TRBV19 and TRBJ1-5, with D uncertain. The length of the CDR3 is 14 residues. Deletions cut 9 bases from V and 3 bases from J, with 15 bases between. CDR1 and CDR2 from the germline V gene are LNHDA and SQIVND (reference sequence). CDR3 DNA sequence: TGTGCCAGCAACTCTGGGATGAACAATCAGCCCCAGCATTTT. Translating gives CASNSGMNNQPQHF.

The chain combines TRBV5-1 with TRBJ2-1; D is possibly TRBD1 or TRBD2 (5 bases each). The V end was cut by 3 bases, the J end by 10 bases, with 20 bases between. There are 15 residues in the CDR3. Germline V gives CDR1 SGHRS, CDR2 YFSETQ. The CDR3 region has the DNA TGCGCCAGCAGCTGGCGACAACGGGACCCCACGGAGCAGTTCTTC. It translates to CASSWRQRDPTEQFF.

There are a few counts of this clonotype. The CDR3 DNA follows: TGTGCCTGGCTAAAGAGAAGGAATGAGCAGTTCTTC. Protein product: CAWLKRRNEQFF. The V and J genes are TRBV30 and TRBJ2-1, with D unclear. The CDR3 consists of 12 residues. V shed 5 bases and J shed 7 bases, with 12 bases lying between them. The germline V gene encodes CDR1 GTSNPN and CDR2 SVGIG (reference sequence).

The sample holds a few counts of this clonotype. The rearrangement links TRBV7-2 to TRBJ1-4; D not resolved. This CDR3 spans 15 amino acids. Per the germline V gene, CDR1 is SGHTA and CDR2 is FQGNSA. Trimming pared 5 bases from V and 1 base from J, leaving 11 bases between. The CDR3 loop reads CASSLRGLTNEKLFF. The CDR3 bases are TGTGCCAGCAGCCTCCGAGGGTTAACTAATGAAAAACTGTTTTTT. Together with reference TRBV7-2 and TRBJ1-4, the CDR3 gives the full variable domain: GAGVSQSPSNKVTEKGKDVELRCDPISGHTALYWYRQSLGQGLEFLIYFQGNSAPDKSGLPSDRFSAERTGGSVSTLTIQRTQQEDSAVYLCASSLRGLTNEKLFFGSGTQLSVL.

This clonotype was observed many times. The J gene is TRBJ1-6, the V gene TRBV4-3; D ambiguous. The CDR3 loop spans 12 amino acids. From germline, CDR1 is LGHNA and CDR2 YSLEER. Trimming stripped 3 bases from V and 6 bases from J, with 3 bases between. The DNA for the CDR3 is TGCGCCAGCAGCCACCTTAATTCACCCCTCCACTTT. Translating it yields CASSHLNSPLHF.

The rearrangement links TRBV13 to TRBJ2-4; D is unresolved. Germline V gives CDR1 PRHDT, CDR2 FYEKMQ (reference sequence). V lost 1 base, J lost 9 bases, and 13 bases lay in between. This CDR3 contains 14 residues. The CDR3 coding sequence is TGTGCCAGCAGCTTAGACCCTGGGTCTAGCATTCAGTACTTC. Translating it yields CASSLDPGSSIQYF.